This note documents a single TCR beta chain sequence. Its antigen is as yet unknown. This record belongs to a study of T cell responses to AZD1222 COVID-19 vaccine. Study-wide results and caveats: Donors were chiefly white British, with a greater number of females, and clonal diversity was perhaps underestimated. Spike-specific TCR depth and breadth grew after two AZD1222 doses. Repertoires were sampled only after the peak T cell response. Close to half of all spike-specific TCRs reportedly target regions of the variants that are unmutated.

Generated by immunoSEQ multiplex PCR, the TCRdb table keeps only in-frame clones and is missing some. The sample lists 160,000 or so clones, roughly 90% occurring once. The ends lost 3 bases at V and 4 bases at J; junction bases unmatched: 4. Germline CDR1 LGHDT, CDR2 YNNKEL (reference sequence). This CDR3 spans 15 amino acids. This rearrangement joins TRBV3-1 (or the pseudogene TRBV3-2) to TRBJ1-3; 9 nucleotides line up with TRBD1. The TCR was taken from an adult who received the AZD1222 COVID-19 vaccine. Sequencing was performed on peripheral blood, taken 28 days after the second AZD1222 dose. DNA of the CDR3: TGTGCCAGCAGCCAGGACAGGGGTAGCGGAAACACCATATATTTT. It codes for CASSQDRGSGNTIYF.